The clone carrying this TCR beta chain was seen only a few times. The antigen is unknown. This entry belongs to a study of response to subunit inactivated influenza vaccine. Study-level findings and limits: After each seasonal influenza vaccination, few new T cells are recruited, the authors suggested.

TCRdb reanalysed the RT-PCR reads using MiXCR and keeps one entry per CDR3 protein. The sample includes about 570,000 distinct CDR3 sequences, about 10% of them seen just once. The CDR3 totals 15 residues. Germline assignment: CDR1 KGHSH and CDR2 LQKENI. Trimming shortened V by 2 bases and J by 2 bases, and 12 bases separated the two germline ends. This TCR was recovered from a man aged 45-65 years who received an inactivated influenza vaccine. Here the sequenced sample was PBMCs from blood, taken on the day of vaccination. The chain combines TRBV18 with TRBJ1-2; D call uncertain. The CDR3 is CASSPTMGENYGYTF. The CDR3 nucleotides are TGTGCCAGCTCACCAACCATGGGCGAGAACTATGGCTACACCTTC.